The 31 T cell receptor beta chains reported below all come from one sample, sequenced in a study of CXCR3-negative and CXCR3-positive naive CD8 T cells. Through 5' RACE with UMI labels, the TRB cDNA libraries were prepared. TCRdb re-called the 5' RACE reads and catalogs CDR3 proteins one per entry, DNA excluded. The sample includes about 90,000 distinct CDR3 sequences. What was sequenced was naive CXCR3- CD8+ T cells from blood. As for subset: CD45RO-CCR7+CD27+CD95- naive CD8+ T cells lacking CXCR3 (TNR3-). Every receptor here comes from a human donor in good health. Some clones in this sample may be carry-over from other donors' samples.

CDR3 in amino acids: CAWSVPGQVRGPYQETQYF. The V call is TRBV30, the J call TRBJ2-5; the TRBD1 assignment by TCRdb is unverifiable without DNA. This CDR3 is built from 19 residues. From germline, CDR1 is GTSNPN and CDR2 SVGIG (reference sequence).

This chain joins TRBV9 and TRBJ1-2. Germline loops: CDR1 SGDLS, CDR2 YYNGEE. The CDR3 loop spans 19 amino acids. CDR3: CASSSQKGGAWTIGDGYTF.

CDR3 amino acids: CASSLSEGLSRNTIYF. This chain connects TRBV7-9 to TRBJ1-3; the D call from TCRdb, TRBD1, cannot be confirmed without DNA. This CDR3 spans 16 amino acids. Germline CDR1 reads SEHNR; CDR2 reads FQNEAQ (reference sequence).

The rearrangement joins TRBV7-9 to TRBJ1-5; without DNA, the TCRdb call of TRBD1 cannot be checked. The CDR3 consists of 14 residues. CDR1 and CDR2 from the germline V gene are SEHNR and FQNEAQ (reference sequence). This chain's CDR3 is CASSGTGFNQPQHF. Full variable domain (missing parts from reference TRBV7-9 and TRBJ1-5): DTGVSQNPRHKITKRGQNVTFRCDPISEHNRLYWYRQTLGQGPEFLTYFQNEAQLEKSRLLSDRFSAERPKGSFSTLEIQRTEQGDSAMYLCASSGTGFNQPQHFGDGTRLSIL.

The J gene is TRBJ2-7, the V gene TRBV7-2; TCRdb's D call, TRBD1, is unchecked because there is no DNA. CDR3 length equals 15 residues. Germline V CDR1 and CDR2: SGHTA, FQGNSA. The CDR3 spells CASSDSGTPSYEQYF.

The chain employs TRBV20-1 and TRBJ2-4; TCRdb reports TRBD2, a call that lacks DNA to check it against. CDR3 length: 15 amino acids. Germline CDR1 is DFQATT and CDR2 is SNEGSKA (reference sequence). Here the CDR3 reads CSARAGPLAKNIQYF.

The chain recombines TRBV20-1 with TRBJ1-1. Germline CDR1 and CDR2: DFQATT and SNEGSKA (reference sequence). CDR3 length equals 13 residues. This CDR3 reads CSSRPSGLPEAFF.

The chain employs TRBV21-1 and TRBJ1-5. TRBV21-1 is classified as a pseudogene. The CDR3 sequence is 16 residues long. CDR3 in amino acids: CASSKVQDGCNQPQHF.

The rearrangement joins TRBV4-1 to TRBJ2-7. The CDR3 has 12 residues. CDR1 and CDR2 from the germline V gene are MGHRA and YSYEKL. The CDR3 region is CASSQGGWEQYF.

The chain links TRBV4-3 to TRBJ1-4; TCRdb returns TRBD1, unconfirmable since there is no DNA. Per germline, CDR1 LGHNA and CDR2 YSLEER. The CDR3 extends over 15 amino acids. The CDR3 sequence: CASSQRGGADEKLFF.

The V call is TRBV29-1, the J call TRBJ2-1; TCRdb selects TRBD2, and the lack of DNA leaves this call unchecked. This CDR3 region has 17 residues. Germline loops: CDR1 SQVTM, CDR2 ANQGSEA. CDR3 protein: CSVETSGRPKNPFEQFF.

The CDR3 region is CSAAPGYQETQYF. The rearrangement uses TRBV20-1 and TRBJ2-5. The germline CDR1 and CDR2 sequences are DFQATT and SNEGSKA (reference sequence). CDR3 length: 13 amino acids.

The rearrangement links TRBV6-9 to TRBJ2-7. The germline gives CDR1 MNHGY, CDR2 SVAAGI. The CDR3 runs 16 residues. The CDR3 reads CASSTRLKAISYEQYF.

The rearrangement links TRBV2 to TRBJ2-7; TCRdb's D call, TRBD2, is unchecked because there is no DNA. Germline V CDR1 and CDR2: SNHLY, FYNNEI. This CDR3 spans 14 amino acids. CDR3 residues: CASTPGLDDHEQYF.

This chain links TRBV19 with TRBJ1-2. CDR1 and CDR2 (germline): LNHDA, SQIVND (reference sequence). This CDR3 has 17 amino acids. The CDR3 sequence: CASILGAGRTSNYGYTF. The complete variable domain, with remaining parts taken from reference TRBV19 and TRBJ1-2, reads DGGITQSPKYLFRKEGQNVTLSCEQNLNHDAMYWYRQDPGQGLRLIYYSQIVNDFQKGDIAEGYSVSREKKESFPLTVTSAQKNPTAFYLCASILGAGRTSNYGYTFGSGTRLTVV.

Here the CDR3 reads CASRPTGGSSYNEQFF. The genes are TRBV4-1 and TRBJ2-1; the TCRdb D gene call, TRBD1, has no DNA to confirm it. The germline V gene has CDR1 MGHRA and CDR2 YSYEKL. The CDR3 has 16 residues.

The J gene is TRBJ1-1, the V gene TRBV9. Germline-derived CDR1 and CDR2 are SGDLS and YYNGEE. The CDR3 consists of 14 residues. The chain's CDR3 is CASSVFSGNTEAFF.

The chain uses TRBV6-5 and TRBJ2-1. In germline, CDR1 is MNHEY, CDR2 SVGAGI. This CDR3 has 13 amino acids. Here the CDR3 reads CASGYGANNEQFF.

V usage is TRBV28 and J usage is TRBJ1-2; there is no DNA to check the TCRdb D call of TRBD1. This CDR3 spans 17 amino acids. Germline-derived CDR1 and CDR2 are MDHEN and SYDVKM. This CDR3 is CASSLREAMGPPYGYTF.

The chain combines TRBV4-1 with TRBJ2-1; TCRdb selects TRBD2, and the lack of DNA leaves this call unchecked. The CDR3 loop spans 16 amino acids. The germline V gene has CDR1 MGHRA and CDR2 YSYEKL. The CDR3 here is CASSHVSSGGGNEQFF.

The J gene is TRBJ1-5, the V gene TRBV29-1. This CDR3 comprises 14 residues. Germline CDR1 and CDR2: SQVTM and ANQGSEA. CDR3 sequence reads: CSVESWASNQPQHF.

The chain employs TRBV5-1 and TRBJ2-3; TCRdb's D gene call, TRBD1, goes unchecked for lack of DNA. The CDR3 runs to 14 residues. The V gene's germline CDR1 is SGHRS and CDR2 YFSETQ. CDR3 loop: CASSLEPLADTQYF.

The rearrangement joins TRBV14 to TRBJ2-7; TCRdb designates TRBD2, a call that cannot be tested without DNA. Germline V lookup: CDR1 SGHDN, CDR2 FVKESK. The CDR3 has 15 amino acids. The CDR3 spells CASSHRDYTSYEQYF.

This chain connects TRBV12-3 or TRBV12-4 to TRBJ1-5. The CDR3 contains 12 residues. The CDR3 here is CASGLGESAQHF.

J is TRBJ1-2 and V is TRBV7-9; the TCRdb D gene call, TRBD1, has no DNA to confirm it. Germline V lookup: CDR1 SEHNR, CDR2 FQNEAQ (reference sequence). This CDR3 comprises 13 residues. CDR3 in amino acids: CASSYTGINGYTF.

The V call is TRBV27, the J call TRBJ2-5. The CDR3 runs 14 residues. Germline lookup yields CDR1 MNHEY and CDR2 SMNVEV (reference sequence). This CDR3 reads CASSHPGTQETQYF.

The chain links TRBV7-2 to TRBJ2-5; absent DNA, TCRdb's TRBD2 call cannot be checked. This CDR3 is built from 16 residues. Germline assignment: CDR1 SGHTA and CDR2 FQGNSA. CDR3 loop: CASSLEELAGEETQYF. The variable domain in full, with the rest retrieved from reference TRBV7-2 and TRBJ2-5, is GAGVSQSPSNKVTEKGKDVELRCDPISGHTALYWYRQSLGQGLEFLIYFQGNSAPDKSGLPSDRFSAERTGGSVSTLTIQRTQQEDSAVYLCASSLEELAGEETQYFGPGTRLLVL.

The chain links TRBV29-1 to TRBJ2-7; there is no DNA to check the TCRdb D call of TRBD2. The CDR3 has 13 residues. Germline CDR1 SQVTM, CDR2 ANQGSEA. The CDR3 here is CSVQRDDSYEQYF.

The CDR3 spells CASSQEWDSHTDTQYF. This rearrangement joins TRBV5-1 to TRBJ2-3; TCRdb picks TRBD1, but there is no DNA to check that call. The CDR3 is 16 amino acids. Germline V lookup: CDR1 SGHRS, CDR2 YFSETQ.

The rearrangement links TRBV20-1 to TRBJ2-7; without DNA, the TCRdb call of TRBD1 cannot be checked. The CDR3 extends over 13 amino acids. Germline V lookup: CDR1 DFQATT, CDR2 SNEGSKA (reference sequence). CDR3 protein: CSARDRADYEQYF.

The chain couples TRBV19 to TRBJ2-5; the TRBD1 assignment by TCRdb is unverifiable without DNA. This CDR3 comprises 15 residues. Germline loops: CDR1 LNHDA, CDR2 SQIVND (reference sequence). CDR3 in amino acids: CASSIGIRTGETQYF.